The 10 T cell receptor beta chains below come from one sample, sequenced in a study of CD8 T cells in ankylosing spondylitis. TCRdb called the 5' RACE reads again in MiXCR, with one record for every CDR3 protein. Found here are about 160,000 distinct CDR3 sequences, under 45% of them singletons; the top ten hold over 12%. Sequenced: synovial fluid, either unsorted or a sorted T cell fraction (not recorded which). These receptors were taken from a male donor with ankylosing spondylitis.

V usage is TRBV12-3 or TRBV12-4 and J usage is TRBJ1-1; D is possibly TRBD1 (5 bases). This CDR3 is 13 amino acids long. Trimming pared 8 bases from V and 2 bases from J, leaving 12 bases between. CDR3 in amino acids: CASLDQGNTEAFF. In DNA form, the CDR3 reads TGTGCCAGCCTCGACCAGGGAAACACTGAAGCTTTCTTT.

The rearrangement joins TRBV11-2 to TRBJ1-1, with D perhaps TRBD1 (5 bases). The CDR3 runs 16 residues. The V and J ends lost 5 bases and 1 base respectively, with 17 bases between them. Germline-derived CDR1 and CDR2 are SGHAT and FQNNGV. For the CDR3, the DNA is TGTGCCAGCAGCCCAACCCAGGGACGTCGGAACACTGAAGCTTTCTTT. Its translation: CASSPTQGRRNTEAFF.

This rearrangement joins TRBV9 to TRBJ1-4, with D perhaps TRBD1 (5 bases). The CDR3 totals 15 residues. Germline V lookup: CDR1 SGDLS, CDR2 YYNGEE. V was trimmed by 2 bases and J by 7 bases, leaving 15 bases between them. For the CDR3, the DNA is TGTGCCAGCAGCGTGGGTTCGGGGGAAGTTGAAAAACTGTTTTTT. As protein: CASSVGSGEVEKLFF.

Here the CDR3 reads CASSIRASNTGELFF. CDR3 in DNA: TGTGCCAGCAGTATCCGGGCCTCGAACACCGGGGAGCTGTTTTTT. This chain uses TRBV12-3 or TRBV12-4 with TRBJ2-2, with unresolved D. CDR3 length: 15 amino acids. V lost 5 bases to trimming and J lost 0 bases, with 10 bases between them.

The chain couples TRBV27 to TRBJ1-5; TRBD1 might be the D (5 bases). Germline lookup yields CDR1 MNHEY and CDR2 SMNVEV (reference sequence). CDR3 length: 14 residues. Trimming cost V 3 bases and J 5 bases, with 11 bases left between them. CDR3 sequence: CASSLAGQYQPQHF. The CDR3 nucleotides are TGTGCCAGCAGTTTGGCGGGGCAGTATCAGCCCCAGCATTTT.

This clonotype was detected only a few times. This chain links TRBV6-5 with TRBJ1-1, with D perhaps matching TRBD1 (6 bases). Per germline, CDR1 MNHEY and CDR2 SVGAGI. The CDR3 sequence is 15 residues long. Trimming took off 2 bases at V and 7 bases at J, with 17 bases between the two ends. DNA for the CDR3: TGTGCCAGCAGTTACGTGGCAGGGGAAGGCGGTGAAGCTTTCTTT. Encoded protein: CASSYVAGEGGEAFF.

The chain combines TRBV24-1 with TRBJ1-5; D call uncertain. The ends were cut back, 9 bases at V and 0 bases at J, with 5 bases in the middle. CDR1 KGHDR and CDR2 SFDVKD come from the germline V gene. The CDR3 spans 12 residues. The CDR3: CATGYSNQPQHF. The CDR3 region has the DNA TGTGCCACCGGTTATAGCAATCAGCCCCAGCATTTT.

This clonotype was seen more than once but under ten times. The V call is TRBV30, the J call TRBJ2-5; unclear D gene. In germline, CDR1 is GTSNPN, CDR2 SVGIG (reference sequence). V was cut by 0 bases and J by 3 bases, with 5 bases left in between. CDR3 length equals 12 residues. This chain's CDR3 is CAWSVGEETQYF. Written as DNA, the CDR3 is TGTGCCTGGAGTGTCGGTGAAGAGACCCAGTACTTC.

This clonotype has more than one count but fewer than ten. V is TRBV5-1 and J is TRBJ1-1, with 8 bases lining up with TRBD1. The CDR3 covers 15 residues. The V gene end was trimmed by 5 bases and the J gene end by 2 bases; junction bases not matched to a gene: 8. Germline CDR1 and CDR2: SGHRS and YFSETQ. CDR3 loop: CASRPTGTGNTEAFF. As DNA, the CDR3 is TGCGCCAGCAGACCTACCGGGACAGGCAACACTGAAGCTTTCTTT. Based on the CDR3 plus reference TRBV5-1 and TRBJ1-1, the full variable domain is KAGVTQTPRYLIKTRGQQVTLSCSPISGHRSVSWYQQTPGQGLQFLFEYFSETQRNKGNFPGRFSGRQFSNSRSEMNVSTLELGDSALYLCASRPTGTGNTEAFFGQGTRLTVV.

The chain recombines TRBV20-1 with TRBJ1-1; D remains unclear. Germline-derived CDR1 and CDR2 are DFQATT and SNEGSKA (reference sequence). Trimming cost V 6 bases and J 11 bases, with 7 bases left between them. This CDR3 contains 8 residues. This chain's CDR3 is CSAGTAFF. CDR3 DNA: TGCAGTGCAGGAACGGCTTTCTTT.